This TCR beta chain was captured by sequencing in a study of blood T cell repertoires in COVID-19 (dated by TCRdb to the early 2020s). Regarding the research as a whole: Samples from collaborators originated in the United States, Italy and Spain and spanned both the acute and convalescent phases of COVID-19. The material from the prospective study consisted of cDNA or gDNA derived from T cells, B-cell-depleted T cells, or PBMCs. Subjects who had been exposed to COVID-19, were actively infected with it, or had recovered from it provided the deeply sampled blood TCRbeta repertoires that made up the dataset. A freely available public database, intended as a resource for researchers studying the immune response to SARS-CoV-2, is where the repertoires were released. The samples were drawn from two sources: the first 160 participants of the ongoing ImmuneRACE study, and 1,000 to 1,500 subjects contributed by 6 global collaborators. A de-identified subject ID, COVID-19 status, age in years and sex were almost always included in the sample metadata. HLA class I and class II types, where available, came from metadata supplied by the sample provider rather than from assay-based typing.

One collaborating source in Seattle enrolled patients while the patients were actively infected and followed the patients over time throughout the course of disease. The collaborating institutions used their own protocols to collect whole blood in K2EDTA tubes. For TCRbeta analysis, collaborators shipped samples as frozen whole blood, isolated PBMCs, or DNA extracted from either of those sample types. TCRbeta CDR3 regions were amplified from genomic DNA by means of the immunoSEQ Assay, a bias-controlled multiplex PCR. The study's own analysis went as follows. Within the assay, amplification of reference gene primers was used to estimate how many nucleated cells each sample contained. To quantify the absolute abundance of each unique TCRbeta CDR3 rearrangement, sequence reads were collapsed and filtered. For each sample, productive Simpson clonality was calculated as the square root of Simpson's diversity index over productive rearrangements. TCRdb took over this immuneACCESS table, retaining in-frame rearrangements with V and J assigned. Such tables are incomplete; in checked studies, under half of the missing clones stem from an unresolved V gene, and the remainder is unexplained. That table furnishes V, J and clone size, whereas the DNA furnished D and trimming. The sample contains approximately 36,000 clones, 74% of them found a single time. About 10% of the sample is held by the ten biggest clonotypes.

Findings and caveats that apply to the study as a whole: Clinical and demographic metadata were provided uncurated, with the amount varying by source and participant.

Taken from the germline V gene, the CDR1 and CDR2 loops are MDHEN and SYDVKM. The CDR3 contains 15 residues, cysteine and phenylalanine counted. This entry keeps only the CDR3 DNA: 45 bases, framed from base 1. V lost 5 bases and J lost 1 base; the stretch between them is 14 bases long. As to this clone: Its antigen specificity is not known. The sample holds no much larger clone one base away, and base qualities are not on file.

The sequencing input was peripheral blood. The sequence came from a man aged 70 or older with COVID-19, enrolled during active disease. The chain couples TRBV28 to TRBJ2-5; the best D guess is TRBD2, with 6 bases matching. The DNA is as follows: TGTGCCAGCAGTCTGGGGAGGCAGATCCAAGAGACCCAGTACTTC. Its protein reads: CASSLGRQIQETQYF.